This T cell receptor (beta chain) is from a study of response to subunit inactivated influenza vaccine. Findings of the study overall: The authors proposed limited new T cell recruitment per seasonal influenza vaccination.

This clonotype was seen many times. Its antigen is not identified. The ends lost 3 bases at V and 6 bases at J; junction bases unmatched: 8. The germline V gene encodes CDR1 DFQATT and CDR2 SNEGSKA (reference sequence). This CDR3 region has 15 residues. Using its own MiXCR run on the RT-PCR reads, TCRdb lists one record per CDR3 protein. The table lists fewer than 700,000 distinct CDR3 sequences, 13% of them singletons. This clonotype was obtained from a man aged 50 or older who received an inactivated influenza vaccine. Sequenced material: PBMCs from blood, taken roughly 46 days after vaccination. This sequence joins TRBV20-1 and TRBJ1-6, with 7 bases lining up with TRBD1. The DNA of the CDR3 is TGCAGTGCTAGTGACCCGAGACAGGGTAATTCACCCCTCCACTTT. Translation: CSASDPRQGNSPLHF.